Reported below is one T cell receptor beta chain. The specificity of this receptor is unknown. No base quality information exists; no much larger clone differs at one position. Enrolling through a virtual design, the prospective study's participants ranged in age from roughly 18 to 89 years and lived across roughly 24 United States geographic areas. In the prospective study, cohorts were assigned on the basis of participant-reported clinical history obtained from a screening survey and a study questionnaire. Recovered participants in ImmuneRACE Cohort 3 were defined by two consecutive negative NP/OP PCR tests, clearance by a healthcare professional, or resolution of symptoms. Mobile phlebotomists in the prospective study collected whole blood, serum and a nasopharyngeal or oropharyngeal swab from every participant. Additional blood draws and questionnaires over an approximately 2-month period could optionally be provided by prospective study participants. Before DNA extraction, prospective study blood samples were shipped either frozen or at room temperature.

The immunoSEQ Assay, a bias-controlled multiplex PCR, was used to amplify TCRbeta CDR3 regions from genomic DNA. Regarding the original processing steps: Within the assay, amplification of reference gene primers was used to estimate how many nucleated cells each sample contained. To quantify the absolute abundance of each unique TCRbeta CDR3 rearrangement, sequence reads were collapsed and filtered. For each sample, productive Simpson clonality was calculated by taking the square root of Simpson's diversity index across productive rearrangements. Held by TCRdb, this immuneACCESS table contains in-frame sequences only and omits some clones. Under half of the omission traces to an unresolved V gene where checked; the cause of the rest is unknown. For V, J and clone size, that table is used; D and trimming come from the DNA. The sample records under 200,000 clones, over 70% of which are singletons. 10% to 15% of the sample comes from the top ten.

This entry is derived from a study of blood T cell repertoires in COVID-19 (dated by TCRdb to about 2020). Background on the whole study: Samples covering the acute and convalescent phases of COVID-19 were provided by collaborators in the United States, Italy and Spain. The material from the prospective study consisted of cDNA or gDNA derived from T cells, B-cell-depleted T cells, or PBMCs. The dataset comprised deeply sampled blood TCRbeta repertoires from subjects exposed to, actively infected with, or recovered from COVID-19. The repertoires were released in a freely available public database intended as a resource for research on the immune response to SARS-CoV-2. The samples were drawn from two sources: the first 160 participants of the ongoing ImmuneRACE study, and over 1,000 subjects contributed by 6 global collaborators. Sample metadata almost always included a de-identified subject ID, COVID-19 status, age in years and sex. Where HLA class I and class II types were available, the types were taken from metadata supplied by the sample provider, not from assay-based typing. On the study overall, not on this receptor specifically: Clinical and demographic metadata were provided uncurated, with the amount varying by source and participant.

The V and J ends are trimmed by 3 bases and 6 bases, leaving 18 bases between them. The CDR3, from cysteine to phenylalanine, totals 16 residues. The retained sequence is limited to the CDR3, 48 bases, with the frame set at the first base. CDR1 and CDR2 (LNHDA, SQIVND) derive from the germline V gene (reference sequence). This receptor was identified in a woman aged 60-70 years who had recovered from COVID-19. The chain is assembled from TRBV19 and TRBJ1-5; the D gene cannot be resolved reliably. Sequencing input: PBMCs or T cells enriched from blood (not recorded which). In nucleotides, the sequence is TGTGCCAGTAGTATCCCGCGGCAGCCCGGGAGTCAGCCCCAGCATTTT. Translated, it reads CASSIPRQPGSQPQHF. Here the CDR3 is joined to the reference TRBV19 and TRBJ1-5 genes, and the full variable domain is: DGGITQSPKYLFRKEGQNVTLSCEQNLNHDAMYWYRQDPGQGLRLIYYSQIVNDFQKGDIAEGYSVSREKKESFPLTVTSAQKNPTAFYLCASSIPRQPGSQPQHFGDGTRLSIL.